Listed below are T cell receptor beta chains from one sample, sequenced in a study of OX40 agonist ivuxolimab in advanced cancers. Using immunoSEQ multiplex PCR, the repertoire was profiled, and TCRdb retains in-frame clones only, with some absent. The repertoire holds around 70,000 clones, over 70% seen once, with approximately 7% in the top ten. The starting material was CD4+ or CD8+ T cells sorted from blood, obtained in a trial of the OX40 agonist ivuxolimab. The receptors were gathered from an adult with an advanced solid tumor such as melanoma, head and neck, liver or kidney cancer. Both conserved end residues are part of each CDR3. D genes are given only for firm matches. Some rows have no size entry. The others give once, few or many, or a class for an expanded clone.

v_gene	abundance	d_gene	j_gene	CDR3nt	CDR3aa
TRBV2	-	-	TRBJ2-5	TGTGCCAGCGCAGGAACCATAGAGACCCAGTACTTC	CASAGTIETQYF
TRBV27	-	-	TRBJ2-1	TGTGCCATCGGGGGTTTCTACAATGAGCAGTTCTTC	CAIGGFYNEQFF
TRBV28	-	-	TRBJ1-1	TGTGCCAGCAGTTTTTCGGCGGGCACTGAAGCTTTCTTT	CASSFSAGTEAFF
TRBV2	-	-	TRBJ2-5	TGTGCCAGCAGGGCCCTACAGGGAGAGACCCAGTACTTC	CASRALQGETQYF
TRBV7-9	-	-	TRBJ1-2	TGTGCCAGCAGCCCCTTCCTGGGTGGCTACACCTTC	CASSPFLGGYTF
TRBV7-2	-	TRBD1	TRBJ2-1	TGTGCCAGCAGCCATCAGGGGGCTCGTGAGCAGTTCTTC	CASSHQGAREQFF
TRBV5-1	-	TRBD1	TRBJ2-7	TGCGCCAGCAGCTTGGCGGGACAGGGGGCAGGATGGGAGCAGTACTTC	CASSLAGQGAGWEQYF
TRBV30	-	TRBD1	TRBJ1-1	TGTGCCTGGGGTGGGATCGGGACAGGGCAAGCTTTCTTT	CAWGGIGTGQAFF
TRBV27	-	-	TRBJ1-2	TGTGCCAGCAGCCACAGGTTACTACCCGGTAACTATGGCTACACCTTC	CASSHRLLPGNYGYTF
TRBV29-1	-	-	TRBJ2-3	TGCAGCGTTGAAGATCCCATCAGCGGGCCTCGCTCCACAGATACGCAGTATTTT	CSVEDPISGPRSTDTQYF
TRBV5-6	-	TRBD1	TRBJ1-6	TGTGCCAGCAGTTTCGGGACAGGGTTCCAGTCACCCCTCCACTTT	CASSFGTGFQSPLHF
TRBV7-2	-	-	TRBJ1-1	TGTGCCAGCAGCTTAGTGGGGGCGGTCGGTGAAGCTTTCTTT	CASSLVGAVGEAFF
TRBV7-2	-	-	TRBJ2-7	TGTGCCAGCAGCCTAATTGGCAGGGTCCCCGCTGAGCAGTACTTC	CASSLIGRVPAEQYF
TRBV27	-	-	TRBJ2-7	TGTGCCAGCAGTGCCTCTCAGGGGGGAGCCTACGAGCAGTACTTC	CASSASQGGAYEQYF
TRBV6-5	-	TRBD2	TRBJ2-6	TGTGCCAGCACCGGAGCGGGGGCTGGGGCCAACGTCCTGACTTTC	CASTGAGAGANVLTF
TRBV18	-	-	TRBJ2-2	TGTGCCAGCTCACCGTTACAGGGACCCTTTAACACCGGGGAGCTGTTTTTT	CASSPLQGPFNTGELFF
TRBV19	-	-	TRBJ1-3	TGTGCCAGTAGCTTACGGAGCGGAAACACCATATATTTT	CASSLRSGNTIYF
TRBV7-3	-	-	TRBJ2-2	TGTGCCAGCAGTTACAGGGTGGCCGGGGAGCTGTTTTTT	CASSYRVAGELFF
TRBV5-6	-	-	TRBJ2-7	TGTGCCAGCAGCTTGTGGAGCTCCTACGAGCAGTACTTC	CASSLWSSYEQYF
TRBV9	once	-	TRBJ2-7	TGTGCCAGCAGCCCTCTTGGACAAAGCTACGAGCAGTACTTC	CASSPLGQSYEQYF
TRBV4-1	once	-	TRBJ2-1	TGCGCCAGCAGCCAGAGCCCGACAGCTCGTGAGCAGTTCTTC	CASSQSPTAREQFF
TRBV5-4	-	TRBD1	TRBJ1-4	TGTGCCAGCAGCTTGGAATTGGGACAGACTAATGAAAAACTGTTTTTT	CASSLELGQTNEKLFF
TRBV18	-	-	TRBJ1-5	TGTGCCAGCTTAGGGGTTCACGGTCAGCCCCAGCATTTT	CASLGVHGQPQHF
TRBV7-9	few	TRBD1	TRBJ1-1	TGTGCCAGCAGACATCGAAACAGGACAGGGGGCCCTGAAGCTTTCTTT	CASRHRNRTGGPEAFF
TRBV6-4	-	-	TRBJ1-2	TGTGCCGGGGGAATCCAGGGGTATGGCTACACCTTC	CAGGIQGYGYTF
TRBV12-5	-	TRBD1	TRBJ1-4	TGTGCTAGTGGTCCACAGGGGCGGGGGAGTCGGGGTGAAAAACTGTTTTTT	CASGPQGRGSRGEKLFF
TRBV12-5	-	-	TRBJ2-1	TGTGCTAGTGGTTCCCGCCGGGAGAGCTCCTACAATGAGCAGTTCTTC	CASGSRRESSYNEQFF
TRBV6-5	-	-	TRBJ2-3	TGTGCCAGCAATACCGGTTATACGCAGTATTTT	CASNTGYTQYF
TRBV6-6	-	TRBD1	TRBJ1-6	TGTGCCAGCAGTTTACAGGGGGCGAACTCACCCCTCCACTTT	CASSLQGANSPLHF
TRBV5-4	-	-	TRBJ2-1	TGTGCCAGCAGCTTGGCGGTAGCGGAATACAATGAGCAGTTCTTC	CASSLAVAEYNEQFF
TRBV9	-	-	TRBJ2-3	TGTGCCAGCAGCGTGACAGGACGCCCCACAGATACGCAGTATTTT	CASSVTGRPTDTQYF
TRBV28	few	TRBD1	TRBJ1-3	TGTGCCAGCAGTCGAATACCAGGGGGCCCGTGGGGAAACACCATATATTTT	CASSRIPGGPWGNTIYF
TRBV15	-	TRBD1	TRBJ2-7	TGTGCCACCAGCAGCGGATACAGGGGGCTAACCTACGAGCAGTACTTC	CATSSGYRGLTYEQYF
TRBV5-4	-	-	TRBJ1-2	TGTGCCAGCAGCTCCCTGGGCGGTGGCTACACCTTC	CASSSLGGGYTF
TRBV5-1	-	TRBD2	TRBJ2-7	TGCGCCAGCAGACCACCAAAGGGACGGGACTACTACGAGCAGTACTTC	CASRPPKGRDYYEQYF
TRBV9	once	TRBD1	TRBJ1-2	TGTGCCAGCAGCCAAATTATCGACAGGGGTCAGGGCTACACCTTC	CASSQIIDRGQGYTF
TRBV7-2	-	-	TRBJ2-1	TGTGCCAGCAGTTCCCCCGGTTCCTACAATGAGCAGTTCTTC	CASSSPGSYNEQFF
TRBV5-1	-	-	TRBJ2-3	TGCGCCAGCAAGGCGGGCCCCACAGATACGCAGTATTTT	CASKAGPTDTQYF
TRBV5-4	-	-	TRBJ1-1	TGTGCCAGCAGCTTGGGGCACAGGGTAGACACTGAAGCTTTCTTT	CASSLGHRVDTEAFF
TRBV18	-	TRBD1	TRBJ1-5	TGTGCCAGCTCACCGTCAGGGGGCGATCAGCCCCAGCATTTT	CASSPSGGDQPQHF
TRBV4-1	-	-	TRBJ1-2	TGCGCCAGCAGTCAGGTACCTGGACAGTCCAACTATGGCTACACCTTC	CASSQVPGQSNYGYTF
TRBV2	-	TRBD2	TRBJ2-7	TGTGCCAGCAGGCGGACTAGCCGCTACGAGCAGTACTTC	CASRRTSRYEQYF
TRBV7-2	-	-	TRBJ2-1	TGTGCCAGCAGCTTACGGGGTGGTAGCTCTTACAATGAGCAGTTCTTC	CASSLRGGSSYNEQFF
TRBV11-3	-	TRBD2	TRBJ2-1	TGTGCCAGCAGCTTAACCGGGACTAGCGGGAGGTCAAGTTACAATGAGCAGTTCTTC	CASSLTGTSGRSSYNEQFF
TRBV4-3	-	-	TRBJ2-2	TGCGCCAGCAGCCAAGAGCAGGGCACCGGGGAGCTGTTTTTT	CASSQEQGTGELFF
TRBV15	few	-	TRBJ1-6	TGTGCCACCAGCAGCTCCTATAATTCACCCCTCCACTTT	CATSSSYNSPLHF
TRBV9	once	-	TRBJ2-1	TGTGCCAGCAGCGTAGTGGTAAGGGGAGGTGAGCAGTTCTTC	CASSVVVRGGEQFF
TRBV28	-	-	TRBJ1-2	TGTGCCAGCAGTTTGAACAGGCAAGGAGGCTACACCTTC	CASSLNRQGGYTF
TRBV29-1	-	TRBD1	TRBJ2-1	TGCAGCGTTGACCAGGGGCAGGGGGCTTGGAATGAGCAGTTCTTC	CSVDQGQGAWNEQFF
TRBV27	once	TRBD2	TRBJ2-5	TGTGCCAGCAGGGTACTAGCGGGAGGGCCCGATGAGACCCAGTACTTC	CASRVLAGGPDETQYF